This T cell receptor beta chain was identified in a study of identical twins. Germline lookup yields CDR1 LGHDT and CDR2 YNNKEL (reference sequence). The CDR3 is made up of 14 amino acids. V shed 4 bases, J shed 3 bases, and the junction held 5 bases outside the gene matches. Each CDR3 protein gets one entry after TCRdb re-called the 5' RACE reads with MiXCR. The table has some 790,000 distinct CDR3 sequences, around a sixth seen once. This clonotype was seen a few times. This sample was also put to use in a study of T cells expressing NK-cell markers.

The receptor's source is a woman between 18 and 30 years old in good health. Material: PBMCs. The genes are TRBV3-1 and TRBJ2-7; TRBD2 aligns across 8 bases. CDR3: CASSRGGTNYEQYF. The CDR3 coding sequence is TGTGCCAGCAGCCGCGGGGGGACTAACTACGAGCAGTACTTC.